This TCR beta chain was identified during a study of shared clonotypes between healthy human individuals. Here immunoSEQ multiplex PCR was the method, and the copy in TCRdb shows in-frame clones only, minus some. The sample shows roughly 650,000 clones, approximately 96% of them seen only once. CDR3 length equals 14 residues. Germline-derived CDR1 and CDR2 are GTSNPN and SVGIG (reference sequence). The V gene end was trimmed by 8 bases and the J gene end by 8 bases; junction bases not matched to a gene: 13. In the naive CD8 group, cells lacked CD45RO and were positively selected for CCR7, so terminally differentiated effector memory CD45RA+ cells were left out.

The rearrangement uses TRBV30 and TRBJ2-1; 9 bases are a match to TRBD2. Sequences were obtained from naive CD8+ T cells sorted from blood. The clonotype comes from a woman aged 25 to 39 in good health. The CDR3 DNA follows: TGTGCCGGGTCCGTGCGGGAGGGCCTTTATGAGCAGTTCTTC. Protein product: CAGSVREGLYEQFF.